Shown below are 14 T cell receptor beta chains from a single sample sequenced in a study of T-cell memory formation after mild COVID-19. Each CDR3 protein is one row after TCRdb ran MiXCR on the 5' RACE reads. The profile covers 190,000 or so distinct CDR3 sequences, with about a fifth appearing a single time and 23% taken by the ten largest. Sequencing was performed on PBMCs or a T cell subset sorted from them (not recorded which). All receptors come from an adult woman who had mild COVID-19 (a few samples of this study predate the infection). Cell type and time point are not known.

The chain recombines TRBV15 with TRBJ1-5; the D is unclear. V was trimmed by 2 bases and J by 2 bases, leaving 7 bases between them. Germline CDR1 LNHNV, CDR2 YYDKDF (reference sequence). The CDR3 has 14 residues. The CDR3 region has the DNA TGTGCCACCAGCAGACCGGACGGCAATCAGCCCCAGCATTTT. Amino acid sequence: CATSRPDGNQPQHF.

This clonotype was counted between two and nine times. The genes are TRBV29-1 and TRBJ2-3; D not certain. V dropped 1 base and J dropped 4 bases, with 9 bases sitting between them. The length of the CDR3 is 13 residues. Germline V CDR1 and CDR2: SQVTM, ANQGSEA. This CDR3 reads CSVEGAGADTQYF. The CDR3 coding sequence is TGCAGCGTTGAAGGGGCCGGCGCAGATACGCAGTATTTT.

The chain couples TRBV6-5 to TRBJ2-7; a weak D match, TRBD1 (6 bases). Germline loops: CDR1 MNHEY, CDR2 SVGAGI. CDR3 size: 15 residues. V lost 4 bases and J 1 base, leaving 14 bases between the germline ends. The CDR3 sequence: CASSSGQLGSYEQYF. CDR3 bases: TGTGCCAGCAGTTCAGGACAGCTCGGTTCCTACGAGCAGTACTTC.

This clonotype was seen at least ten times. This chain joins TRBV12-3 or TRBV12-4 and TRBJ2-3, with D hard to call. V lost 5 bases, J lost 1 base, and 10 bases lay in between. The CDR3 extends over 14 amino acids. The CDR3, as DNA: TGTGCCAGCAGTGTAGAGACTCGCACAGATACGCAGTATTTT. Translation gives CASSVETRTDTQYF.

The rearrangement uses TRBV7-9 and TRBJ2-4; D uncertain. CDR3 length equals 17 residues. V lost 0 bases to trimming and J lost 0 bases, with 12 bases between them. CDR1 is SEHNR, CDR2 FQNEAQ, per germline (reference sequence). The CDR3 is CASSLASPGIAKNIQYF. DNA of the CDR3: TGTGCCAGCAGCTTAGCGAGTCCTGGGATAGCCAAAAACATTCAGTACTTC.

The count of this clonotype is one. The gene calls are TRBV15 and TRBJ1-2, with D possibly being TRBD1 (6 bases). Trimming stripped 4 bases from V and 3 bases from J, with 12 bases between. Germline assignment: CDR1 LNHNV and CDR2 YYDKDF (reference sequence). The CDR3 consists of 14 residues. The CDR3 protein is CATSIQGGYYGYTF. The CDR3 nucleotides read TGTGCCACCAGCATACAGGGCGGGTACTATGGCTACACCTTC.

The rearrangement links TRBV6-5 to TRBJ1-1, with a weak D call TRBD1 (6 bases). Trimming shortened V by 7 bases and J by 4 bases, and 13 bases separated the two germline ends. The CDR3 length is 13 residues. CDR1 MNHEY and CDR2 SVGAGI come from the germline V gene. Here the CDR3 reads CASIRGAGTEAFF. The CDR3 nucleotides are TGTGCCAGCATCCGGGGGGCCGGCACTGAAGCTTTCTTT.

There are a few counts of this clonotype. The chain joins TRBV30 to TRBJ1-2; D not certain. The CDR3 contains 15 residues. The V and J ends lost 0 bases and 4 bases respectively, with 15 bases between them. Germline values: CDR1 GTSNPN, CDR2 SVGIG (reference sequence). The CDR3 nucleotides read TGTGCCTGGAGTGTAGGAGGATTTTCTACCTATGGCTACACCTTC. It codes for CAWSVGGFSTYGYTF.

This chain joins TRBV12-3 or TRBV12-4 and TRBJ1-1; TRBD1 is a possible D gene (6 bases). The CDR3 extends over 15 amino acids. Trimming removed 6 bases from V and 1 base from J, with 15 bases in between. The CDR3 DNA sequence: TGTGCCAGCAGCCCCTTGGGGGGGGCGAACACTGAAGCTTTCTTT. This encodes CASSPLGGANTEAFF.

V and J are TRBV7-2 and TRBJ1-4; D unclear. V was trimmed by 6 bases and J by 2 bases, leaving 7 bases between them. Per the germline V gene, CDR1 is SGHTA and CDR2 is FQGNSA. The CDR3 loop spans 13 amino acids. The CDR3 region has the DNA TGTGCCAGCAGTTCCGGGACTAATGAAAAACTGTTTTTT. It encodes CASSSGTNEKLFF.

The chain is built from TRBV25-1 and TRBJ1-5; 8 nucleotides match TRBD1. V shed 3 bases and J 6 bases; nucleotides not matched to a gene: 4. There are 14 residues in the CDR3. Germline V gene data show CDR1 as MGHDK and CDR2 as SYGVNS. The CDR3 reads CASSERTGIQPQHF. The CDR3 coding sequence is TGTGCCAGCAGTGAGCGGACAGGGATTCAGCCCCAGCATTTT.

In its sample, this clonotype was seen a few times. The chain carries TRBV12-3 or TRBV12-4 and TRBJ2-3; a possible D gene is TRBD1 (5 bases). This CDR3 region has 16 residues. Deletions cut 3 bases from V and 0 bases from J, with 13 bases between. The CDR3 here is CASSFRATGSTDTQYF. In nucleotides, the CDR3 is TGTGCCAGCAGTTTCAGGGCAACTGGGAGCACAGATACGCAGTATTTT.

This clonotype came up a few times. This sequence joins TRBV7-8 and TRBJ2-1; D possibly corresponds to TRBD2 (5 bases). V gave up 0 bases and J gave up 14 bases, with 23 bases separating them. The CDR3 loop spans 16 amino acids. CDR1 SGHVS and CDR2 FQNEAQ come from the germline V gene. The CDR3 here is CASSLATVDKEVFEFF. In nucleotides, the CDR3 is TGTGCCAGCAGCTTAGCGACGGTAGACAAGGAGGTTTTTGAGTTCTTC.

This clonotype was observed a handful of times. The chain carries TRBV29-1 and TRBJ1-1; D unclear. The V gene's germline CDR1 is SQVTM and CDR2 ANQGSEA. V was trimmed by 0 bases and J by 0 bases, leaving 5 bases between them. The CDR3 totals 13 residues. The CDR3 bases are TGCAGCGTTGAAGATCGACTGAACACTGAAGCTTTCTTT. Translating gives CSVEDRLNTEAFF.